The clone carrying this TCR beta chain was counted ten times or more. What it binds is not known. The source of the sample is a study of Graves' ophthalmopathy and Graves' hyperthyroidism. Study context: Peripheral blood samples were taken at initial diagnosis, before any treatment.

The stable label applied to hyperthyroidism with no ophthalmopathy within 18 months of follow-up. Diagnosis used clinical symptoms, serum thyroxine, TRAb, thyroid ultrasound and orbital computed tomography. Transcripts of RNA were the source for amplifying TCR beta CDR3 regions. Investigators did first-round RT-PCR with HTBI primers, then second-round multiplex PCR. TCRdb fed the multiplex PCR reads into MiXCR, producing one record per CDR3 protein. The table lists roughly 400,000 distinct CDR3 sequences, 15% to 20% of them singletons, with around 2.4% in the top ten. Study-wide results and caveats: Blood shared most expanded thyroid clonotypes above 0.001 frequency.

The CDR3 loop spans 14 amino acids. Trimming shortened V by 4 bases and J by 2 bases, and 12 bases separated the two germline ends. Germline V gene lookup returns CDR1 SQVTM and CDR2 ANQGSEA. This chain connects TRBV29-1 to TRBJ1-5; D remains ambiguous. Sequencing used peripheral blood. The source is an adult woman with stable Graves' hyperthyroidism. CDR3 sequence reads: CSVALGSGNQPQHF. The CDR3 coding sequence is TGCAGCGTTGCCTTAGGATCGGGCAATCAGCCCCAGCATTTT.